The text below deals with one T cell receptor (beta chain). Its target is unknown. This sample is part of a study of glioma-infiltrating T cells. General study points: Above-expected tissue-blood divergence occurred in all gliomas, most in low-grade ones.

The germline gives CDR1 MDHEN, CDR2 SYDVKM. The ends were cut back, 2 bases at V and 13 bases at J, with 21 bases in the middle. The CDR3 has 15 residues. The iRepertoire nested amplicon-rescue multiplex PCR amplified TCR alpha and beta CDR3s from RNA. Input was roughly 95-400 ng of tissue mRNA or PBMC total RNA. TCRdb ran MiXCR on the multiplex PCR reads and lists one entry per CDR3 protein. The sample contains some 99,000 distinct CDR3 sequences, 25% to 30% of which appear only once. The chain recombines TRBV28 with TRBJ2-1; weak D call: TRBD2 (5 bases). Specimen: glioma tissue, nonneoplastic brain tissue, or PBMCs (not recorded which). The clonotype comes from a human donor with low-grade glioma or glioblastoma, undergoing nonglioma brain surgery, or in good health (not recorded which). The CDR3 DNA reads TGTGCCAGCAGTTTACGCGGGTACACCTACAATGCACAGTTCTTC. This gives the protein CASSLRGYTYNAQFF.